This T cell receptor (beta chain) was retrieved from a study of CD8+CD57+ T cells in acquired aplastic anemia (dated by TCRdb to the late 2010s). Regarding the complete study: Extracted DNA from sorted CD4+ and CD8+ cells averaged approximately 3 ug, ranging from roughly 0.17 to 30 ug. CD8+CD57+ expansion was defined as frequency above the mean frequency observed in healthy subjects.

Ends trimmed: V by 4 bases, J by 5 bases; bases unmatched to a gene: 10. Taken from the germline V gene, the CDR1 and CDR2 loops are MNHNS and SASEGT. Inclusive of the bounding cysteine and phenylalanine, the CDR3 is 15 residues long. Only CDR3 DNA is held: 45 bases, read in frame from base 1. Genomic DNA served as template for TCR beta VDJ combination and CDR3 sequence profiling. TCR repertoire sequencing was run on an Illumina HiSeq 2000. The published analysis was carried out like this. TRBV/TRBJ rearrangement plots, CDR3 size and DJ length profiles, and Simpson's diversity index were used to evaluate the repertoires. The most abundant DNA sequence in the deep sequencing data was taken as the immunodominant clone. CDR3 amino acid sequences were screened for sharing across subjects and were compared with published repertoires and the VDJdb database. TCRdb's own reprocessing of the public reads used fastp at Q25 and MiXCR and kept productive beta chains. A single entry per CDR3 protein holds the most common genes and DNA from its merged rows. The V and J calls, along with clone size, are taken from TCRdb and not from the paper's own processing. The sample table holds some 200,000 distinct CDR3 sequences, of which around 49% were seen once. The ten largest clones add up to approximately 20% of the sample.

The paper as a whole reports these results and caveats: CD8+ Simpson's diversity did not differ significantly between patients and healthy controls (P=0.060). Fewer than 35 CD8+ CDR3 sequences were found to be shared between patients and controls, but these sequences appeared to be highly expressed in patients and within the immunodominant clones of the patients.

The patients picked for sequencing were ones in whom flow cytometry had shown an expansion of CD8+CD57+ cells. All patients had severe acquired aplastic anemia diagnosed by International Study of Aplastic Anemia and Agranulocytosis and Camitta criteria. No therapy had been received by the patients at the time of blood sampling. The study deep-sequenced TCR repertoires of sorted CD4+ and CD8+ blood T cells from severe aplastic anemia patients and healthy subjects. In the USA, patient enrollment took place under clinicaltrials.gov protocols 00001620, 01623167, 00001397, 00071045, 00081523 and 00961064. Ficoll-Paque density gradient centrifugation was used to isolate peripheral blood mononuclear cells. CD4+ and CD8+ T cells were sorted by FACS or magnetic beads before DNA extraction. This clonotype has at least ten counts. The antigen this receptor binds is unknown. No much larger clone is present one base from it, and per-base qualities are unavailable.

The V and J segments used are TRBV6-1 and TRBJ2-7; the junction holds 8 bases that match TRBD1. The specimen sequenced was sorted CD4+, CD8+, or CD8+CD57+ T cells (not recorded which) from PBMCs. This clonotype originated in a human donor with aplastic anemia. The sequence in DNA is TGTGCCAGCAGTGGAACAGGGGGAGTACGAGACGAGCAGTACTTC. It translates as CASSGTGGVRDEQYF.